What follows describes a single T cell receptor beta chain. This clonotype has at least ten counts. The target of this receptor is not known. No base-level quality is on record; no much larger clone is a single base apart. This record comes from a study of molecular identifiers for immune sequencing clone quantification (dated by TCRdb to 2017 to 2018). About the study as a whole: For a replicate experiment, the RNA from either 20,000 or 100,000 naive CD8 T cells was divided into five aliquots, and four of those aliquots went on to sequencing. This methods study used CD8 T cells to benchmark TCR RNA copy counting and molecular-identifier clustering-based TCR repertoire sequencing (MIDCIRS).

The CDR3 runs 14 amino acids, cysteine and phenylalanine included. Only the CDR3 region is kept as DNA, spanning 42 bases read in frame from base 1. Deletion took 4 bases off V and 3 bases off J, with a span of 10 bases between the germline ends. Library preparation used PCR. The run used a NextSeq 500. Preparation of bulk TCR libraries followed a previously described approach, with the TCR primers listed in Table S5. The Qiagen AllPrep DNA/RNA kit was used to purify total RNA. Before any analysis, reads coming from multiple sequencing runs of the same library were combined into one pool. On the study's bioinformatics: Reads were retained only if their TCR constant sequence matched exactly, and those retained reads were trimmed to 150 nt and grouped according to their 12-nt molecular barcodes. Reads within each barcode group were sub-clustered using a 15% Levenshtein threshold, and quality-weighted consensus sequences were constructed for each RNA molecule. Non-functional sequences were discarded, and so were lower-count sequences lying one edit away from another sequence. Based on fitting two negative binomial distributions, any barcode sub-cluster with under 20% of the maximum read count was discarded. TCRdb reworked the public reads: Q25 trimming with fastp, MiXCR clone assembly, productive beta chains retained. When rows share a CDR3 protein, they turn into one entry using the most common DNA and genes. None of the V and J calls come from the authors' own analysis; TCRdb made them. Present in this sample are approximately 97,000 distinct CDR3 sequences, roughly 24% of which were seen just once. The ten largest clones take up 0.85% to 1% of the sample.

What the work shows at the level of the full study, not this receptor alone: The naive libraries included spiked-in Jurkat TCR RNA (fewer than 11 copies' worth), and this Jurkat TCR RNA is not part of the donor repertoire. In CMV-specific effector cells, over 99% of molecules were held by clones above 20 RNA copies, whereas under 1% of molecules were held by such clones in naive cells. When barcode sub-clustering was left out, chimeric consensus sequences inflated TCR diversity, with chimeras reaching as high as 47%. Highly expanded clone sizes could be underestimated because identical TCR molecules may share a barcode. Even against a background of one million naive CD8 T cells, spiked-in Jurkat TCR RNA amounting to a single cell's worth was reported to be detectable. Modeling gave about 3.2 recovered TCR RNA copies per cell versus 7.5 to 10 by digital PCR, implying approximately 32% capture efficiency.

Libraries of naive CD8 T cells were generated from about 21,000 to 970,000 sorted cells, with 10%, 30% or 50% of the purified RNA used. On a BD FACSAria II, naive CD8 T cells were FACS-sorted as CD8+CD4-CCR7+CD45RA+ and collected into RLT Plus buffer. To test detection sensitivity, Jurkat RNA equal to ten TCR copies was added to samples of about 20,000-1,000,000 naive CD8 T cells. CD8 T cells were enriched with RosetteSep CD8+ T Cell Enrichment Cocktail and Ficoll-Paque, followed by ACK red cell lysis. This receptor was identified in a human donor in good health. Some libraries in this study had Jurkat cell RNA spiked in. Recombination connected TRBV12-3 or TRBV12-4 to TRBJ2-1; TRBD2 is perhaps the D gene, given 5 matching bases. Source material: naive CD8+ T cells from blood, with Jurkat cell RNA spiked in. The sample's cell subset or site, from its label and the paper: FACS-sorted CD8+CD4-CCR7+CD45RA+ naive T cells. Here the CDR3 is given as CASSWIRDYNEQFF. The nucleotides read TGTGCCAGCAGTTGGATCCGGGACTACAATGAGCAGTTCTTC.